Listed below are T cell receptor beta chains from one sample, sequenced in a study of cytomegalovirus exposure and HLA in healthy donors. Generated by immunoSEQ multiplex PCR, the TCRdb table keeps only in-frame clones and is missing some. The table for this sample gives under 70,000 clones. The sequenced sample consisted of PBMCs. All receptors come from a woman in her 30s in good health and CMV-seropositive. Both conserved end residues are part of each CDR3. The D gene is left open where the match is weak.

j_gene: TRBJ1-2; len: 14; v_gene: TRBV5-1; d_gene: .; CDR3nt: TGCGCCAGCAGCTTGGCCCAGACAGGACTTGGCTACACCTTC; CDR3aa: CASSLAQTGLGYTF
j_gene: TRBJ1-5; len: 14; v_gene: TRBV6-1; d_gene: .; CDR3nt: TGTGCCGCTAGTGGAGATTTCGGCAATCAGCCCCAGCATTTT; CDR3aa: CAASGDFGNQPQHF
j_gene: TRBJ2-7; len: 14; v_gene: TRBV25-1; d_gene: .; CDR3nt: TGTGCCAGCAGTTATACGGGACACGTCTACGAGCAGTACTTC; CDR3aa: CASSYTGHVYEQYF
j_gene: TRBJ1-1; len: 12; v_gene: TRBV19; d_gene: TRBD1; CDR3nt: TGTGCCAGTGCAGGGGGGAACACTGAAGCTTTCTTT; CDR3aa: CASAGGNTEAFF
j_gene: TRBJ2-7; len: 14; v_gene: TRBV13; d_gene: .; CDR3nt: TGTGCCAGCAGCTTTACAGGGTTATCCTACGAGCAGTACTTC; CDR3aa: CASSFTGLSYEQYF
j_gene: TRBJ2-6; len: 15; v_gene: TRBV4-1; d_gene: .; CDR3nt: TGCGCCAGCAGCCGGGCCAGTGCCGGGGCCAACGTCCTGACTTTC; CDR3aa: CASSRASAGANVLTF
j_gene: TRBJ1-1; len: 15; v_gene: TRBV10-2; d_gene: .; CDR3nt: TGCGCCAGCAGTGAGTCCGCAGGGGTAAACACTGAAGCTTTCTTT; CDR3aa: CASSESAGVNTEAFF
j_gene: TRBJ1-3; len: 15; v_gene: TRBV7-9; d_gene: .; CDR3nt: TGTGCCAGCAGCTTTGGGTCTAGCTCTGGAAACACCATATATTTT; CDR3aa: CASSFGSSSGNTIYF
j_gene: TRBJ1-2; len: 15; v_gene: TRBV10-3; d_gene: TRBD1; CDR3nt: TGTGCCATCAGTGGCAACAGGGGGAGGGGACATGGCTACACCTTC; CDR3aa: CAISGNRGRGHGYTF
j_gene: TRBJ2-7; len: 15; v_gene: TRBV30; d_gene: .; CDR3nt: TGTGCCTGGAGTGTACGTCGGCAGGACTCCTACGAGCAGTACTTC; CDR3aa: CAWSVRRQDSYEQYF